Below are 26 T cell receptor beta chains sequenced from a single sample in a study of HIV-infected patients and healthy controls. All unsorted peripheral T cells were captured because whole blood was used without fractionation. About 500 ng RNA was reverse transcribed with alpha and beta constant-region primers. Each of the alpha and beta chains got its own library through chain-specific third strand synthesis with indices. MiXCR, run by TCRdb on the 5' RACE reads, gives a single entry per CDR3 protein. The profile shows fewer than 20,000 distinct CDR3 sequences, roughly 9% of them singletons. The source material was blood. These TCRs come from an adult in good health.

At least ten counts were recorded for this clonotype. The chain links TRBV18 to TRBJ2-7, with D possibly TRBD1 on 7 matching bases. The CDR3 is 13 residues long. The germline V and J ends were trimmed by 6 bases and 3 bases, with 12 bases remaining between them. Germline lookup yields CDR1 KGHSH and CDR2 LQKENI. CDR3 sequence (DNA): TGTGCCAGCTCCCAGGGGGGAGACTACGAGCAGTACTTC. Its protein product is CASSQGGDYEQYF.

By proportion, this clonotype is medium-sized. The DNA for the CDR3 is TGTGCCAGCAGCTCTGCCTATAGCGGGATTGGTGAGCAGTTCTTC. It yields the protein CASSSAYSGIGEQFF. The chain is built from TRBV11-2 and TRBJ2-1; 8 bases fit TRBD2. V shed 4 bases, J shed 9 bases, and the junction held 11 bases outside the gene matches. Looked up from germline, CDR1 is SGHAT and CDR2 is FQNNGV. CDR3 size: 15 residues.

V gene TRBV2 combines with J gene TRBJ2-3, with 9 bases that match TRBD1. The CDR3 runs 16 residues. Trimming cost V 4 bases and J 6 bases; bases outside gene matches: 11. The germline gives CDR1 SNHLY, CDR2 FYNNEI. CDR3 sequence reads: CASSVDKSGQGDTQYF. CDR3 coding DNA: TGTGCCAGCAGTGTGGATAAGTCGGGACAGGGCGATACGCAGTATTTT. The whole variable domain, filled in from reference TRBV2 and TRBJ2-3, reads EPEVTQTPSHQVTQMGQEVILRCVPISNHLYFYWYRQILGQKVEFLVSFYNNEISEKSEIFDDQFSVERPDGSNFTLKIRSTKLEDSAMYFCASSVDKSGQGDTQYFGPGTRLTVL.

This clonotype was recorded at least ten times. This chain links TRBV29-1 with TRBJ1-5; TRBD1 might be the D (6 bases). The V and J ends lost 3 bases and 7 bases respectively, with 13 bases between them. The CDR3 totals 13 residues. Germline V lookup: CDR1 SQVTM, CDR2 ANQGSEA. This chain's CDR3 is CSVDWGAGQPQHF. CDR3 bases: TGCAGCGTTGACTGGGGGGCTGGCCAGCCCCAGCATTTT.

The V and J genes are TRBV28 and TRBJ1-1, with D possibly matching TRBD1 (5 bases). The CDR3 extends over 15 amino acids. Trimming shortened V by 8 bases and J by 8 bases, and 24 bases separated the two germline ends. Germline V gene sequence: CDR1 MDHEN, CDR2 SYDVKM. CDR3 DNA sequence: TGTGCCAGCTCGGGACCGAATCATGGGGCGGGGGAAGCTTTCTTT. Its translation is CASSGPNHGAGEAFF.

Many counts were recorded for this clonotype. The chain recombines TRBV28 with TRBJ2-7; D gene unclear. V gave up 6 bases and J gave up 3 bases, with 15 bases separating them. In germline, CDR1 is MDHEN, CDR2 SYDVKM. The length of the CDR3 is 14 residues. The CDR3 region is CASSWVDLGYEQYF. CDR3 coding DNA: TGTGCCAGCAGCTGGGTTGACCTGGGCTACGAGCAGTACTTC.

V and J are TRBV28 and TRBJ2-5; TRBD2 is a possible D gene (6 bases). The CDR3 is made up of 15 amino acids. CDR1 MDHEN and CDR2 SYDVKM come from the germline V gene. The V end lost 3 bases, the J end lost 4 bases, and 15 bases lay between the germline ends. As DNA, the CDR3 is TGTGCCAGCAGTTTTCTGGACGGGAGAGGAGAGACCCAGTACTTC. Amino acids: CASSFLDGRGETQYF. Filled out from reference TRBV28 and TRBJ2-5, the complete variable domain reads DVKVTQSSRYLVKRTGEKVFLECVQDMDHENMFWYRQDPGLGLRLIYFSYDVKMKEKGDIPEGYSVSREKKERFSLILESASTNQTSMYLCASSFLDGRGETQYFGPGTRLLVL.

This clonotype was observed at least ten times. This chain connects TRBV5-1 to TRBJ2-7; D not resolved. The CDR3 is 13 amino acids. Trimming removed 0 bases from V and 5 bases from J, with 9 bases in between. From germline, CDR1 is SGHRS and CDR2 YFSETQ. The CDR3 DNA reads TGCGCCAGCAGCTTGGCACAGCTCGACGAGCAGTACTTC. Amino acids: CASSLAQLDEQYF.

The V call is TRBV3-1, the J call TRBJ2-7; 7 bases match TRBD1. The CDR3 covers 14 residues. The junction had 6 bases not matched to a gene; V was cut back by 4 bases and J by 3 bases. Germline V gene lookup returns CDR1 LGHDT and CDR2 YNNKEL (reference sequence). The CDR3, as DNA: TGTGCCAGCAGCCCACAGGGGAACTTCTACGAGCAGTACTTC. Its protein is CASSPQGNFYEQYF.

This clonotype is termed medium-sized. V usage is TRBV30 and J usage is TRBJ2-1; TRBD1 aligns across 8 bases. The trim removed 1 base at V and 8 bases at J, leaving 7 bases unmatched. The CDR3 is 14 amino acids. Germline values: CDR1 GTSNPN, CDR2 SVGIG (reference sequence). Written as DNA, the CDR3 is TGTGCCTGGAGTGCCGGACAGGGAGGCGATGAGCAGTTCTTC. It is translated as CAWSAGQGGDEQFF.

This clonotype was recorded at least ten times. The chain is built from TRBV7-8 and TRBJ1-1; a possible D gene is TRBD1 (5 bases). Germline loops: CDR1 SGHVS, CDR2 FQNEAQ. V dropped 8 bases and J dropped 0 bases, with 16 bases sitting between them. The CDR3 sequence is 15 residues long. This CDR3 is CASLGEGRMNTEAFF. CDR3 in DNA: TGTGCCAGCTTGGGGGAAGGGCGAATGAACACTGAAGCTTTCTTT.

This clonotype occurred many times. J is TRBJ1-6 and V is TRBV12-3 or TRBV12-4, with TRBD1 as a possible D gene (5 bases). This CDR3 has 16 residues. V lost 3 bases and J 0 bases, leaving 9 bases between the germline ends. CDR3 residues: CASSFGGSSYNSPLHF. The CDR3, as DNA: TGTGCCAGCAGTTTCGGGGGGAGCTCCTATAATTCACCCCTCCACTTT.

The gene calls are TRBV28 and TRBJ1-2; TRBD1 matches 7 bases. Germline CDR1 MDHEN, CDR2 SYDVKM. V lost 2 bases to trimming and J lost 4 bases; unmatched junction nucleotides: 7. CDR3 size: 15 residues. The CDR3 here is CASSLGTEGGYGYTF. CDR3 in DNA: TGTGCCAGCAGTTTAGGGACAGAGGGGGGCTATGGCTACACCTTC.

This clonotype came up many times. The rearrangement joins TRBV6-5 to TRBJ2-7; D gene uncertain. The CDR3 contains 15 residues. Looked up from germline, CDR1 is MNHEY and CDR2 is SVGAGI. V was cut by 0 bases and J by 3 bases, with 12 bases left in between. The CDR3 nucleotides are TGTGCCAGCAGTTACTCGAGTGCCAAGAACTACGAGCAGTACTTC. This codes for CASSYSSAKNYEQYF.

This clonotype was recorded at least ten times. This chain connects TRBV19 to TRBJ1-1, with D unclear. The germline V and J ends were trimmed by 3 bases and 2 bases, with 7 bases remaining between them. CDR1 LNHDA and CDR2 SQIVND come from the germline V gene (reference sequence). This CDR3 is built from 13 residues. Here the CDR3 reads CASSIQLNTEAFF. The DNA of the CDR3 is TGTGCCAGTAGTATCCAGCTAAACACTGAAGCTTTCTTT.

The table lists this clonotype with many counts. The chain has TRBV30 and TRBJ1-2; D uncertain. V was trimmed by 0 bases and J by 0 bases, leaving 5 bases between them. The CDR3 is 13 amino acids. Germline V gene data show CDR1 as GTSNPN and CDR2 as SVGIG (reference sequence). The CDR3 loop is CAWSVDPNYGYTF. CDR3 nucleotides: TGTGCCTGGAGTGTAGACCCTAACTATGGCTACACCTTC.

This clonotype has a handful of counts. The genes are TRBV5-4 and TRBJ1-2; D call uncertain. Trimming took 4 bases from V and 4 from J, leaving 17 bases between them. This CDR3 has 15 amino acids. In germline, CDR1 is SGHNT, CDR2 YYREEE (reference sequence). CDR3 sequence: CASSPSVTQAYGYTF. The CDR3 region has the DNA TGTGCCAGCAGCCCATCGGTAACACAAGCCTATGGCTACACCTTC. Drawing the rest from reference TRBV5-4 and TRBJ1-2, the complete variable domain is ETGVTQSPTHLIKTRGQQVTLRCSSQSGHNTVSWYQQALGQGPQFIFQYYREEENGRGNFPPRFSGLQFPNYSSELNVNALELDDSALYLCASSPSVTQAYGYTFGSGTRLTVV.

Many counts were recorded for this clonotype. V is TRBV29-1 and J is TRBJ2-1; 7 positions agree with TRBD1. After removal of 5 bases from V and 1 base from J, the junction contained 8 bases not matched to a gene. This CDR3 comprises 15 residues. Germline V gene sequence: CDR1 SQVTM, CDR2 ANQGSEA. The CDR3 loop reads CSVTPGQRSYNEQFF. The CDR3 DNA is TGCAGCGTTACTCCGGGACAGAGATCCTACAATGAGCAGTTCTTC.

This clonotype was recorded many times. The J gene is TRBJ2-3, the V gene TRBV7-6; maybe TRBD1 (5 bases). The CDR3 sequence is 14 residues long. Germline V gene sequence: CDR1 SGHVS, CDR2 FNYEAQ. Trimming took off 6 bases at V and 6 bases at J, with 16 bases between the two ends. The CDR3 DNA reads TGTGCCAGCAGTCCTGCTCAGGGTCGGGATACGCAGTATTTT. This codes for CASSPAQGRDTQYF.

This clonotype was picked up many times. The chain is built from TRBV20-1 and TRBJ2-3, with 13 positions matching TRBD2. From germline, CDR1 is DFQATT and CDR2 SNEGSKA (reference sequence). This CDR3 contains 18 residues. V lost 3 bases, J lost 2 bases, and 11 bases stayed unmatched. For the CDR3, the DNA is TGCAGTGCTAGCTCACCGGGACTAGCGGGAAAGCTCACAGATACGCAGTATTTT. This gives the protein CSASSPGLAGKLTDTQYF.

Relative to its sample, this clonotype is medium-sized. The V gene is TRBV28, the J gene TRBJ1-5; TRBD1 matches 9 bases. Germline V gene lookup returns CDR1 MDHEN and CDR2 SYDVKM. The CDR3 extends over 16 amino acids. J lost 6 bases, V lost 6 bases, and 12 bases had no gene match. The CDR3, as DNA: TGTGCCAGCAGCCCTAGGGGGGGGACAGGGACTCAGCCCCAGCATTTT. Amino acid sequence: CASSPRGGTGTQPQHF.

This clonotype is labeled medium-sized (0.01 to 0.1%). CDR3 nucleotide sequence: TGTGCCAGCAGCTTACCTTCCACAGGGAATAATGAGCAGTTCTTC. This sequence encodes CASSLPSTGNNEQFF. This sequence joins TRBV5-5 and TRBJ2-1; weak D call: TRBD1 (6 bases). Trimming stripped 2 bases from V and 7 bases from J, with 16 bases between. Germline V gene data show CDR1 as SGHKS and CDR2 as YYEKEE (reference sequence). The CDR3 totals 15 residues. Full variable domain (remainder filled in from reference TRBV5-5 and TRBJ2-1): DAGVTQSPTHLIKTRGQQVTLRCSPISGHKSVSWYQQVLGQGPQFIFQYYEKEERGRGNFPDRFSARQFPNYSSELNVNALLLGDSALYLCASSLPSTGNNEQFFGPGTRLTVL.

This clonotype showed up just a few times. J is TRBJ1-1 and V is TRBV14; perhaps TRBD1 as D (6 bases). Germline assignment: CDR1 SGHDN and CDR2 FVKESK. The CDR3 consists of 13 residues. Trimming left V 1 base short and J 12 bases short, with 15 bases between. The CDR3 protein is CASSQGGQQVSFF. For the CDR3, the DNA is TGTGCCAGCAGCCAAGGGGGGCAACAAGTGTCTTTCTTT.

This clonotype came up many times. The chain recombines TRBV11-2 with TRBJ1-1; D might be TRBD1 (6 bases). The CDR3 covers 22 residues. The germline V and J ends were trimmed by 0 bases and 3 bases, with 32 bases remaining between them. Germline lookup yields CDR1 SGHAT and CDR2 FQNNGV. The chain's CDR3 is CASSLDSPPGVRIESEDTEAFF. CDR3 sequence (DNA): TGTGCCAGCAGCTTAGATTCCCCGCCAGGGGTGCGGATCGAAAGTGAGGACACTGAAGCTTTCTTT.

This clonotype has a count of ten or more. In DNA, the CDR3 is TGTGCCAGCAGCCTCCTACTGGTGGGGCTAGCGGGAGTAGGGAAGGACAATGAGCAGTTCTTC. Amino acids: CASSLLLVGLAGVGKDNEQFF. The genes are TRBV16 and TRBJ2-1; 10 bases align to TRBD2. The CDR3 length is 21 residues. The junction had 23 bases not matched to a gene; V was cut back by 4 bases and J by 5 bases. Germline values: CDR1 KGHSY, CDR2 FQNENV.

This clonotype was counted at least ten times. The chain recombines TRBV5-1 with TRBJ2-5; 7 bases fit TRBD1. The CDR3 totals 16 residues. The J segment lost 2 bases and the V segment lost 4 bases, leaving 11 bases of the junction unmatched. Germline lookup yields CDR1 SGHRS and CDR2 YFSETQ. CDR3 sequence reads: CASSPGGQALQETQYF. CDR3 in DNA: TGCGCCAGCAGCCCCGGTGGACAGGCCTTACAAGAGACCCAGTACTTC. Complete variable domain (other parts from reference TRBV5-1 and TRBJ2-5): KAGVTQTPRYLIKTRGQQVTLSCSPISGHRSVSWYQQTPGQGLQFLFEYFSETQRNKGNFPGRFSGRQFSNSRSEMNVSTLELGDSALYLCASSPGGQALQETQYFGPGTRLLVL.